A selection of T cell receptor beta chains follows, all from one sample in a study of naive and memory T cell subsets. Via MiXCR, TCRdb re-called the UMI-ligation and nested PCR reads, giving one row per CDR3 protein. Among roughly 150,000 distinct CDR3 sequences listed, more than 15% were seen once. The sequencing input was naive CD8+ T cells from blood. These receptors originate from a human donor in good health. Both conserved end residues are part of each CDR3. Each record gives: D gene, clone size, V gene, J gene, CDR3 DNA, CDR3 protein. A D gene is named only where the DNA matches it firmly. Some rows have no size entry. The others give once, few or many, or a class for an expanded clone.

D gene: .
clone size: few
V gene: TRBV27
J gene: TRBJ2-7
CDR3 DNA: TGTGCCAGCAGTTTTGGGGGTAGGGGCTCCTACGAGCAGTACTTC
CDR3 protein: CASSFGGRGSYEQYF

D gene: .
clone size: few
V gene: TRBV6-1
J gene: TRBJ1-5
CDR3 DNA: TGTGCCAGCAGTGAAGTGTGGGGGAGCAATCAGCCCCAGCATTTT
CDR3 protein: CASSEVWGSNQPQHF

D gene: .
clone size: .
V gene: TRBV28
J gene: TRBJ2-1
CDR3 DNA: TGTGCCAGCAGTCGACCCCGGGAGCAGACCTTTGACAATGAGCAGTTCTTC
CDR3 protein: CASSRPREQTFDNEQFF

D gene: TRBD2
clone size: few
V gene: TRBV27
J gene: TRBJ2-1
CDR3 DNA: TGTGCCAGCAGTTTATGGGCGGGAGCCTACAATGAGCAGTTCTTC
CDR3 protein: CASSLWAGAYNEQFF

D gene: .
clone size: .
V gene: TRBV3-1
J gene: TRBJ2-7
CDR3 DNA: TGTGCCAGCAGCCAAGGGCGGAGGGGTAACTACGAGCAGTACTTC
CDR3 protein: CASSQGRRGNYEQYF

D gene: .
clone size: few
V gene: TRBV3-1
J gene: TRBJ1-1
CDR3 DNA: TGTGCCAGCAGCCCTTCGAACACTGAAGCTTTCTTT
CDR3 protein: CASSPSNTEAFF

D gene: .
clone size: few
V gene: TRBV7-6
J gene: TRBJ2-7
CDR3 DNA: TGTGCCAGCAGCTTGGGGGTCAGCTCCTACGAGCAGTACTTC
CDR3 protein: CASSLGVSSYEQYF

D gene: .
clone size: .
V gene: TRBV7-9
J gene: TRBJ1-4
CDR3 DNA: TGTGCCAGCAGCTTAGGGACCAGAGCAACTAATGAAAAACTGTTTTTT
CDR3 protein: CASSLGTRATNEKLFF

D gene: TRBD2
clone size: .
V gene: TRBV7-2
J gene: TRBJ2-5
CDR3 DNA: TGTGCCAGCAGCCCTTCGGTTCGCGGGGGACAAGAGACCCAGTACTTC
CDR3 protein: CASSPSVRGGQETQYF

D gene: .
clone size: .
V gene: TRBV27
J gene: TRBJ2-5
CDR3 DNA: TGTGCCAGCAGTTTATGGTACCCCCCGGTAGAGACCCAGTACTTC
CDR3 protein: CASSLWYPPVETQYF

D gene: TRBD2
clone size: .
V gene: TRBV28
J gene: TRBJ2-3
CDR3 DNA: TGTGCCAGCAGCCTAATGGCCGGACTAGCGGGAGACCAAAGCACAGATACGCAGTATTTT
CDR3 protein: CASSLMAGLAGDQSTDTQYF

D gene: .
clone size: .
V gene: TRBV20-1
J gene: TRBJ1-1
CDR3 DNA: TGCAGTGCTAGATTGTTATTGGGGGCGAGGACTGAAGCTTTCTTT
CDR3 protein: CSARLLLGARTEAFF